Listed below are T cell receptor beta chains from one sample, sequenced in a study of human T cells and chemical hapten exposure. From the RACE reads, TCRdb called clonotypes with MiXCR, one entry per CDR3 protein. The data hold roughly 380,000 distinct CDR3 sequences, with approximately 5.1% observed a single time. The specimen was whole blood, collected in connection with sensitization to the hapten diphenylcyclopropenone (DPC). These TCRs come from a woman in her fifties or sixties with alopecia areata. Some clones in this sample may be carry-over from other donors' samples. Each CDR3 is given with its conserved first and last residue. The D gene is left open where the match is weak. Expanded clones are given a class, and other clones once, few, many or no size at all.

CDR3 length | clone size | D gene | J gene | V gene | CDR3 protein
14 | few | . | TRBJ2-3 | TRBV2 | CASSVSRLVPTQYF
12 | many | . | TRBJ2-7 | TRBV20-1 | CSASSENYEQYF
17 | many | . | TRBJ1-3 | TRBV1 | CTSSQDGQGCSGNTIYF
15 | . | TRBD1 | TRBJ2-5 | TRBV11-2 | CASSLDGTGVETQYF
15 | few | . | TRBJ2-7 | TRBV20-1 | CSALLWNSSSYEQYF
16 | few | . | TRBJ2-7 | TRBV19 | CASSSVPGLRTAEQYF
15 | many | TRBD1 | TRBJ1-3 | TRBV10-3 | CAISDARGPGNTIYF
18 | . | . | TRBJ2-4 | TRBV4-1 | CASSQGPLQVLAKNIQYF
16 | . | TRBD2 | TRBJ2-5 | TRBV7-2 | CASSPELAGGRETQYF
14 | few | TRBD1 | TRBJ2-5 | TRBV27 | CASSLGQAVETQYF
13 | few | . | TRBJ2-1 | TRBV20-1 | CSARSHGGGEQFF
12 | many | . | TRBJ2-7 | TRBV28 | CASRARGDEQYF
11 | many | . | TRBJ2-7 | TRBV29-1 | CSVAGAYEQYF
15 | . | TRBD2 | TRBJ2-3 | TRBV5-5 | CASSPSGSRTDTQYF
15 | many | . | TRBJ1-5 | TRBV7-9 | CASTSDGLSNQPQHF
14 | few | TRBD1 | TRBJ2-7 | TRBV7-6 | CASSSGQGWDEQYF
16 | few | TRBD2 | TRBJ2-5 | TRBV10-2 | CASRTGLAVPGETQYF
13 | many | . | TRBJ2-3 | TRBV5-4 | CASSSTGSDTQYF
15 | many | . | TRBJ1-2 | TRBV28 | CASRDRGGPLGGYTF
13 | many | TRBD1 | TRBJ1-4 | TRBV29-1 | CSVRTGRGEKLFF
14 | few | . | TRBJ1-1 | TRBV28 | CASSSSLGGTEAFF
13 | few | TRBD2 | TRBJ2-7 | TRBV20-1 | CSAASGTSYEQYF
13 | . | . | TRBJ2-7 | TRBV29-1 | CSVPTGTPYEQYF
15 | many | . | TRBJ1-5 | TRBV19 | CASTTTFGSNQPQHF
13 | few | . | TRBJ2-7 | TRBV20-1 | CSARDRHTYEQYF
15 | few | TRBD1 | TRBJ2-3 | TRBV7-6 | CASSSTGANTDTQYF
16 | many | TRBD1 | TRBJ2-5 | TRBV28 | CASSFRTGRRRETQYF
16 | . | . | TRBJ1-2 | TRBV19 | CASSAMTRTAIYGYTF
15 | few | . | TRBJ1-4 | TRBV29-1 | CSVVIQQAPGEKLFF
14 | many | TRBD1 | TRBJ1-6 | TRBV10-3 | CAIKDRGYNSPLHF
16 | many | TRBD1 | TRBJ1-6 | TRBV12-3/TRBV12-4 | CASSFWDRGVNSPLHF
13 | . | TRBD1 | TRBJ2-7 | TRBV20-1 | CSADRQGAGEQYF
14 | . | . | TRBJ1-5 | TRBV20-1 | CSARDGGAAGPQHF
13 | many | . | TRBJ2-7 | TRBV5-5 | CASSYDSTYEQYF
17 | many | . | TRBJ1-1 | TRBV15 | CATSRLPRADLNTEAFF
14 | many | . | TRBJ1-2 | TRBV5-1 | CASSLEGFNYGYTF
14 | few | . | TRBJ2-1 | TRBV7-2 | CATLKGLTNNEQFF
13 | many | . | TRBJ2-5 | TRBV5-4 | CALSSGFKETQYF
14 | many | TRBD1 | TRBJ1-3 | TRBV5-1 | CASSLGQIPNTIYF
17 | many | TRBD1 | TRBJ2-5 | TRBV7-9 | CASSLATAGTGVKTQYF
15 | many | . | TRBJ2-5 | TRBV10-3 | CAISATEASQETQYF
15 | many | . | TRBJ1-6 | TRBV4-3 | CASSQDTQGYSPLHF
13 | . | . | TRBJ1-1 | TRBV3-1 | CASSFDGNTEAFF
15 | many | . | TRBJ2-5 | TRBV9 | CASSLAPGSSETQYF